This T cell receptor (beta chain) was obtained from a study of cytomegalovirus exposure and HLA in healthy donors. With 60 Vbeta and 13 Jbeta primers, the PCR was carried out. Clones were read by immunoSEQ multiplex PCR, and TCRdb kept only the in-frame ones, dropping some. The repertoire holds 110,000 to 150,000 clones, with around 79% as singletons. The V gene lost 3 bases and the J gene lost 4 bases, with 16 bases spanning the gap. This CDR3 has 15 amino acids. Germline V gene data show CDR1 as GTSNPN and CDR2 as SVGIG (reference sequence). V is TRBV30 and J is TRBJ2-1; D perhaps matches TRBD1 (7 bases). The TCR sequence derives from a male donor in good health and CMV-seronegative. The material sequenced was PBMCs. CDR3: CAWRPGGRAYNEQFF. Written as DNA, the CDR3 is TGTGCCTGGAGGCCAGGGGGGCGGGCTTACAATGAGCAGTTCTTC.